This T cell receptor beta chain appears in the sequencing data of a study of T-cell reconstitution after alpha-beta-depleted transplantation in children. This clonotype has ten or more counts. Unique molecular identifiers were incorporated during preparation of the TCRbeta library. TCRdb re-analysed the PCR reads in MiXCR, keeping a single row per CDR3 protein. The sample yields about 610,000 distinct CDR3 sequences, over 9.5% seen once. The germline gives CDR1 MNHEY, CDR2 SVGAGI. The CDR3 has 13 amino acids. The V end lost 6 bases, the J end lost 2 bases, and 7 bases lay between the germline ends. The TCR was taken from a human donor who donated a stem cell graft to a child with acute myeloid leukemia. The rearrangement links TRBV6-5 to TRBJ1-4; D is undetermined. This sample comprised PBMCs from the stem cell graft donor, obtained from the stem cell graft. The CDR3 sequence: CASRRATNEKLFF. CDR3 DNA: TGTGCCAGCAGACGGGCGACTAATGAAAAACTGTTTTTT.